The source of this T cell receptor (beta chain) is a study of radiotherapy plus CTLA-4 blockade in lung cancer (dated by TCRdb to 2016 to 2018). General notes on the study: Among enrolled patients, roughly 18% had an objective response and roughly 30% reached disease control.

Study-level results and caveats: After treatment with radiotherapy and ipilimumab, TCR clones that originated in tumors expanded in peripheral blood. Increased serum interferon-beta after radiation, together with early dynamic changes in blood T cell clones, were reported to be the strongest predictors of response.

Comment on this clone: There is no known antigen for this receptor. Qualities for individual bases were not recorded, and no much larger clone is one base off.

V is reduced by 3 bases and J by 2 bases, leaving a spacing of 11 bases between them. The CDR3 covers 15 residues, taking in both the cysteine and the phenylalanine. The read is trimmed to its CDR3 DNA, 45 bases read in frame from base 1. In the germline V gene, CDR1 corresponds to SGDLS and CDR2 to YYNGEE. Library preparation was by the immunoSEQ multiplex PCR assay. Not all clones reach the TCRdb copy of this immuneACCESS table, which keeps in-frame sequences only. Checked studies attribute under half of the gap to unresolved V genes and leave the rest unexplained. Across this sample there are some 73,000 clones, with about 79% seen only once. About 23% of the sample belongs to the ten largest clones. In this study, focal radiation therapy paired with CTLA-4 blockade (ipilimumab) was tested in patients who had chemo-refractory metastatic non-small-cell lung cancer.

The chain is assembled from TRBV9 and TRBJ2-2; matching of 6 bases hints at TRBD1 as the D gene. The specimen was peripheral blood, collected from a patient treated with radiotherapy plus ipilimumab. The source of this sequence is a human donor with non-small cell lung cancer whose response to radiotherapy plus ipilimumab could not be evaluated. Some clones in this sample may be carry-over from other donors' samples. The nucleotide sequence reads as follows: TGTGCCAGCAGCGCCGGGACACCTAACACCGGGGAGCTGTTTTTT. Its translation reads: CASSAGTPNTGELFF.